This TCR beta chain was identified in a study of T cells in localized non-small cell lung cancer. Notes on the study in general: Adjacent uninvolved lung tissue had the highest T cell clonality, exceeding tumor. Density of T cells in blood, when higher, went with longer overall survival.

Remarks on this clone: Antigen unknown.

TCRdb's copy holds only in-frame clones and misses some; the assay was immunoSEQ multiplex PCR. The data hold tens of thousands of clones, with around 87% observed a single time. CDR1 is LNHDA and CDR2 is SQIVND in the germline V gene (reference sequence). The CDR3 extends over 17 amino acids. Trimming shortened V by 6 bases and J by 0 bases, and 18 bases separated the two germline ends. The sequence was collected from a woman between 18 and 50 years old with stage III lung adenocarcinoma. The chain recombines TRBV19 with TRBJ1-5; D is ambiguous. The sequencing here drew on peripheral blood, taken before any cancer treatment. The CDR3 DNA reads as TGTGCCAGTAGCCCTAGGTCTGGCAGGAATAGCAATCAGCCCCAGCATTTT. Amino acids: CASSPRSGRNSNQPQHF. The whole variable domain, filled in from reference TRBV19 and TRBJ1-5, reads DGGITQSPKYLFRKEGQNVTLSCEQNLNHDAMYWYRQDPGQGLRLIYYSQIVNDFQKGDIAEGYSVSREKKESFPLTVTSAQKNPTAFYLCASSPRSGRNSNQPQHFGDGTRLSIL.